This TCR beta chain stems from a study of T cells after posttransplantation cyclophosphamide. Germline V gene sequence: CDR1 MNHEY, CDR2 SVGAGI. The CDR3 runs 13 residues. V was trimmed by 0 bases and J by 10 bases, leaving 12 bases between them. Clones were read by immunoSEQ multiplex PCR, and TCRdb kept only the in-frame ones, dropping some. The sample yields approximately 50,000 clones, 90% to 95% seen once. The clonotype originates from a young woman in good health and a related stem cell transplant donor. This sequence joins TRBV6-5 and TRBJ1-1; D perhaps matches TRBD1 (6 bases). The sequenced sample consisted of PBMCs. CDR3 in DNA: TGTGCCAGCAGTTACTCGCCAGGGGTTCGAGCTTTCTTT. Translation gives CASSYSPGVRAFF.